The 5 T cell receptor beta chains reported below all come from one sample, sequenced in a study of tumor-infiltrating lymphocytes in primary liver carcinoma. Using a constant-region primer together with ProtoScript II reverse transcriptase, TCR beta cDNA was made from about 490 ng of total RNA. The TCR beta library was amplified through three nested multiplex PCR rounds in a modified ARM-PCR procedure. Researchers ran the first two PCR rounds for 10 cycles each with TRBV1-TRBV30 forward primers and a C-beta reverse primer. Each CDR3 protein gets one entry after TCRdb re-called the multiplex PCR reads with MiXCR. The profile covers 50,000 or so distinct CDR3 sequences, with 60% to 80% appearing a single time and roughly a quarter taken by the ten largest. Scientists recovered RNA and DNA together from roughly 21-30 mg of unsorted bulk tissue. The specimen was liver tumor tissue from sampling region 5. Subset: tumor region T5, tumor centre. The receptors come from a middle-aged man with primary liver carcinoma and hepatitis B virus infection.

Worth noting for this clonotype: A junction boundary mismatches the germline segment, possibly from a read error. V is TRBV12-3 or TRBV12-4 and J is TRBJ2-1, with D possibly matching TRBD2 (10 bases). CDR3 length: 16 amino acids. The CDR3 coding sequence is TGTGCCAGCAGTTTTAGGACTAGCGGACAGGGGAGTGAGCAGTTATTC. As protein: CASSFRTSGQGSEQLF.

Turning to this clonotype: One end of the junction is discordant with germline, which a read error may explain. The genes are TRBV6-5 and TRBJ2-1, with 10 positions matching TRBD2. Looked up from germline, CDR1 is MNHEY and CDR2 is SVGAGI. The CDR3 loop spans 17 amino acids. CDR3 protein: CSSSHHVSSGSFHEQFF. Here the CDR3 DNA reads TGTTCAAGCAGCCACCATGTTTCTAGCGGGAGTTTTCATGAGCAATTCTTC.

With respect to this clonotype: The germline gene is not matched at one end of the junction; a read error may be the cause. V usage is TRBV24-1 and J usage is TRBJ2-2; TRBD1 or TRBD2 may be the D gene (5 bases each). The V gene's germline CDR1 is KGHDR and CDR2 SFDVKD. The CDR3 has 15 amino acids. CDR3 loop: CATSEGDYVTREPFF. DNA for the CDR3: TGTGCCACCAGTGAAGGGGATTACGTCACCAGGGAGCCGTTTTTT.

In regard to this clonotype: Without the conserved terminal phenylalanine or tryptophan, this CDR3 likely stems from a read error. The DNA is omitted, as the CDR3 cannot be located on it reliably, and the CDR3 follows TCRdb's listing. The V gene is TRBV6-5, the J gene TRBJ1-1; TRBD1 is taken as the D call from the table, unchecked against the DNA. Germline V gene lookup returns CDR1 MNHEY and CDR2 SVGAGI. The CDR3 spans 15 residues, counting both ends. CDR3 in amino acids: CASSYSPTGNTETFV.

This sequence joins TRBV29-1 and TRBJ2-3; no clear D gene. CDR3 length: 11 amino acids. Germline V gene lookup returns CDR1 SQVTM and CDR2 ANQGSEA. CDR3 in DNA: TGCGGCTTTTGGAGCACAGATACGCAGTATTTT. This sequence encodes CGFWSTDTQYF.